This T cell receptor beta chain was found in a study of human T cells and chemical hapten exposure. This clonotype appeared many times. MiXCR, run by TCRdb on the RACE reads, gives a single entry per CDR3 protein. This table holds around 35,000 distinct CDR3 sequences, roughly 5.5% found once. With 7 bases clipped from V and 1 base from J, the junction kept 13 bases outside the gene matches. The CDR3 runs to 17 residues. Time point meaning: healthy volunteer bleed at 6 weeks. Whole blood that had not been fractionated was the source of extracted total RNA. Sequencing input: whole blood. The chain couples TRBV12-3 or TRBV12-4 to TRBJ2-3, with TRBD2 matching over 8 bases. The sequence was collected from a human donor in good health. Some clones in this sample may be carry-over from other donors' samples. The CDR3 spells CASTPRGLTSGTDTQYF. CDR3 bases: TGTGCCAGCACACCCAGAGGTTTGACTAGCGGCACAGATACGCAGTATTTT.